Listed below are T cell receptor beta chains from one sample, sequenced in a study of blood T cell repertoires in COVID-19. Profiled with immunoSEQ multiplex PCR; TCRdb holds only in-frame clones, not every one. This table has some 170,000 clones, 90% to 95% appearing once. Sequencing used peripheral blood. Every receptor here comes from a woman aged 55-70 years with COVID-19, enrolled during active disease. The CDR3 runs from the conserved cysteine through the conserved F or W. The D gene is left open where the match is weak. A row's size may be missing; if present it is once, few, many or a size class.

j_call d_call clone_size v_call cdr3_nt cdr3_aa
TRBJ2-7 TRBD2 NA TRBV15 TGTGCCACCAGCCAAGTGGGGCTTGAGACTAGCGGGGGTTTCTACGAGCAGTACTTC CATSQVGLETSGGFYEQYF
TRBJ1-2 TRBD1 once TRBV5-6 TGTGCCAGCAGCCAGGGACAGGGGGCCGTTAACTATGGCTACACCTTC CASSQGQGAVNYGYTF
TRBJ2-1 TRBD2 NA TRBV4-2 TGTGCCAGCAGCCAAAACCGACTAGCTCTGGGCAATGAGCAGTTCTTC CASSQNRLALGNEQFF
TRBJ1-2 TRBD1 NA TRBV10-3 TGTGCCGCCCTCTCCGCCCTGGGACAGGGAAACTATGGCTACACCTTC CAALSALGQGNYGYTF
TRBJ1-1 NA NA TRBV18 TGTGCCAGCTTGGCAGGGGCGAGGGGCACTGAAGCTTTCTTT CASLAGARGTEAFF
TRBJ1-3 NA NA TRBV10-3 TGTGCCATCAGTGAAAGGACAGACGGAAACACCATATATTTT CAISERTDGNTIYF
TRBJ1-2 NA once TRBV6-1 TGTGCCAGCAGTGAATATGTTGGCCAAACCGGACTCCGCCGCTACACCTTC CASSEYVGQTGLRRYTF
TRBJ1-4 TRBD1 NA TRBV5-1 TGCGCCAGCAGCGGGGACAGTTCTGCAACTAATGAAAAACTGTTTTTT CASSGDSSATNEKLFF
TRBJ1-2 TRBD1 NA TRBV5-1 TGCGCCAGCAGCTTGGTGACAGGGGGAGTTGCTGGCTACACCTTC CASSLVTGGVAGYTF
TRBJ1-6 NA NA TRBV15 TGTGCCACCAGCAGAGAGCAGGGTCATTTTTCACCCCTCCACTTT CATSREQGHFSPLHF
TRBJ2-1 TRBD1 once TRBV6-1 TGTGCCAGCAGTGACCACGGGACAGCCTCCTACAATGAGCAGTTCTTC CASSDHGTASYNEQFF
TRBJ1-6 NA NA TRBV9 TGTGCCAGCAGCTCAAGAGGAAACTCCTATAATTCACCCCTCCACTTT CASSSRGNSYNSPLHF
TRBJ1-2 NA NA TRBV30 TGTGCCTGGAGTGTACACGGGGTTCTAGGCTACACCTTC CAWSVHGVLGYTF
TRBJ1-1 TRBD1 NA TRBV5-1 TGCGCCAGCAGATACCGCTGGACAGGGGGCGAAGCTTTCTTT CASRYRWTGGEAFF
TRBJ2-5 NA NA TRBV6-2/TRBV6-3 TGTGCCAGCAGTCCCCTTATGGGAGGAGAGACCCAGTACTTC CASSPLMGGETQYF
TRBJ2-7 NA NA TRBV2 TGTGCCAGCAATGGCCGGGGTGAAAGGACCTACGAGCAGTACTTC CASNGRGERTYEQYF
TRBJ1-1 NA NA TRBV18 TGTGCCAGCTCCCCGCGACAGGCCATGAACACTGAAGCTTTCTTT CASSPRQAMNTEAFF
TRBJ2-7 TRBD2 NA TRBV3-1/TRBV3-2 TGTGCCAGCAGCCAAACTAGCGGAGACTACGAGCAGTACTTC CASSQTSGDYEQYF
TRBJ2-7 TRBD1 NA TRBV6-6 TGTGCCAGCAGCCCGACAGGGCTGTACGAGCAGTACTTC CASSPTGLYEQYF
TRBJ1-1 NA NA TRBV5-8 TGTGCCAGCAGCTGGGCCCGGAGGAGGAACACTGAAGCTTTCTTT CASSWARRRNTEAFF
TRBJ1-5 TRBD1 NA TRBV5-1 TGCGCCAGCAGCTTGACGCCCGGACAGGGAATATATAGCAATCAGCCCCAGCATTTT CASSLTPGQGIYSNQPQHF
TRBJ2-1 TRBD2 NA TRBV7-2 TGTGCCAGCAGCTTGACTAGCGGGGGGTCTACTGAGCAGTTCTTC CASSLTSGGSTEQFF
TRBJ1-1 NA NA TRBV19 TGTGCCAGTAGTCTGGGAGCGACTGAAGCTTTCTTT CASSLGATEAFF
TRBJ1-1 NA NA TRBV18 TGTGCCAGCTCACTAACAGGGTTTAACACTGAAGCTTTCTTT CASSLTGFNTEAFF
TRBJ2-2 TRBD1 few TRBV4-2 TGTGCCAGCAGCCAAGATCCCCCCGGACAGGGGGCGTCCGGGGAGCTGTTTTTT CASSQDPPGQGASGELFF
TRBJ1-1 TRBD1 NA TRBV29-1 TGCAGCGTTCACAGGGGCGGGGGGCACACTGAAGCTTTCTTT CSVHRGGGHTEAFF
TRBJ2-2 NA NA TRBV6-5 TGTGCCAGCACGAGACAGGAGAACACCGGGGAGCTGTTTTTT CASTRQENTGELFF
TRBJ1-4 NA NA TRBV25-1 TGTGCCAGCAGCCGGGGTCGGATTTTGGGCAATGAAAAACTGTTTTTT CASSRGRILGNEKLFF
TRBJ2-2 TRBD2 NA TRBV4-3 TGCGCCAGCAGCCTTCGTAGCGGGGGGAACACCGGGGAGCTGTTTTTT CASSLRSGGNTGELFF
TRBJ1-1 NA NA TRBV19 TGTGCCAGTAGTATCGGTACGACTGAAGCTTTCTTT CASSIGTTEAFF
TRBJ1-2 NA NA TRBV4-1 TGCGCCAGCAGCCAGCAATGGGCCCTGGTTAACTATGGCTACACCTTC CASSQQWALVNYGYTF
TRBJ2-7 TRBD2 NA TRBV6-5 TGTGCCAGCAAACTAGCGGGGCGAACGTCCTACGAGCAGTACTTC CASKLAGRTSYEQYF
TRBJ1-2 NA NA TRBV7-6 TGTGCCAGCAGCTTATCGCGGGGTCGGAACCACTATGGCTACACCTTC CASSLSRGRNHYGYTF
TRBJ1-3 NA NA TRBV19 TGTGCCAGTAGTATAACTCCCTCTAGCCCTGGAAACACCATATATTTT CASSITPSSPGNTIYF
TRBJ1-1 TRBD1 NA TRBV5-1 TGCGCCAGCAGCTTGATGGCAGGGGGGAACACTGAAGCTTTCTTT CASSLMAGGNTEAFF
TRBJ2-5 TRBD2 NA TRBV10-3 TGTGCCATCAGTGGGAGCGGGGGGTTCCAAGAGACCCAGTACTTC CAISGSGGFQETQYF
TRBJ2-5 NA NA TRBV18 TGTGCCAGCTCACCACCCAGCGGTGGGGGGAAGACCCAGTACTTC CASSPPSGGGKTQYF
TRBJ1-1 NA NA TRBV7-9 TGTGCCAGCAGCTCCGAAGACAGGCGCTCTGAAGCTTTCTTT CASSSEDRRSEAFF
TRBJ1-5 TRBD1 NA TRBV7-9 TGTGCCAGCAGCTTAGGGAGGACAGGGGCCAATCAGCCCCAGCATTTT CASSLGRTGANQPQHF
TRBJ2-7 NA NA TRBV27 TGTGCCAGCAGTTTATCACGGGGTAGGCCCTACGAGCAGTACTTC CASSLSRGRPYEQYF
TRBJ2-2 NA NA TRBV2 TGTGCCAGCAGGGGGCCGGGACACCAAAACACCGGGGAGCTGTTTTTT CASRGPGHQNTGELFF
TRBJ2-3 TRBD1 NA TRBV7-2 TGTGCCAGCAGCATACGGAGGACAGGGGGCAGCACAGATACGCAGTATTTT CASSIRRTGGSTDTQYF
TRBJ1-4 NA once TRBV4-3 TGCGCCAGCAGCCAAACCTGGGGCTCCGGTAATGAAAAACTGTTTTTT CASSQTWGSGNEKLFF
TRBJ2-7 NA NA TRBV12-3/TRBV12-4 TGTGCCAGCAGTTTAGCTAGTACCTACGAGCAGTACTTC CASSLASTYEQYF
TRBJ1-1 NA NA TRBV18 TGTGCCAGCTCACGCCTTGACAGGCCAAACACTGAAGCTTTCTTT CASSRLDRPNTEAFF
TRBJ2-3 NA few TRBV9 TGTGCCAGCAGCTTTAGTTTCACAGATACGCAGTATTTT CASSFSFTDTQYF
TRBJ1-4 TRBD1 NA TRBV18 TGTGCCAGCTCACCAATCTCAGGGGGCCGTACTAATGAAAAACTGTTTTTT CASSPISGGRTNEKLFF
TRBJ2-1 TRBD2 NA TRBV5-3 TGTGCCAGAAGCTATTCCGGACTAGCGGACAATGAGCAGTTCTTC CARSYSGLADNEQFF
TRBJ1-1 TRBD1 NA TRBV9 TGTGCCAGCAGCGTCGGCGACAGGGGCGGCACTGAAGCTTTCTTT CASSVGDRGGTEAFF